The clone carrying this T cell receptor (beta chain) was seen a single time. Its antigen remains unidentified. This record comes from a study of lymphopenia after photon versus proton radiotherapy. Study-level findings and limits: Oligoclonal CD8+ Temra expansion after nadir drove photon patients' diversity drop. Relative stability marked proton patients; photon patients lost diversity and naive cells.

CDR1 is MNHEY, CDR2 SMNVEV, per germline (reference sequence). CDR3 length: 20 amino acids. V shed 4 bases and J shed 1 base, with 27 bases lying between them. The data were produced by immunoSEQ multiplex PCR, yet TCRdb's version contains in-frame clones alone and is incomplete. Of tens of thousands of clones in the sample, 70% to 90% are singletons; the top ten hold under 3.5%. The rearrangement joins TRBV27 to TRBJ2-3; possible D gene TRBD1, 6 bases. The sample in question was peripheral blood, obtained from a patient treated with photon-based radiotherapy. This sequence originates from a man between 50 and 59 years old with gastric cancer. CDR3 residues: CASSSLPQILRGRGTDTQYF. DNA of the CDR3: TGTGCCAGCAGTTCCCTTCCCCAAATCCTCAGGGGAAGGGGCACAGATACGCAGTATTTT.